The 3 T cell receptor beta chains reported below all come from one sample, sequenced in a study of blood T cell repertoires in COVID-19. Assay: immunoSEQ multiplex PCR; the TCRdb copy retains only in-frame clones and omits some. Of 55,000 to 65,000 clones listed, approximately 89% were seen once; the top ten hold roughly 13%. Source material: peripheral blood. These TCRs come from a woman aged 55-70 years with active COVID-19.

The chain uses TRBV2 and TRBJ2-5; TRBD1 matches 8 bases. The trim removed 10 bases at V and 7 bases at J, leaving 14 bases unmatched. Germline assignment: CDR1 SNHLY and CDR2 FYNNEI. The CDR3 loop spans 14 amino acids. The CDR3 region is CATSDREGLRTQYF. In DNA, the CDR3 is TGTGCCACATCGGACAGGGAAGGCCTCAGGACCCAGTACTTC.

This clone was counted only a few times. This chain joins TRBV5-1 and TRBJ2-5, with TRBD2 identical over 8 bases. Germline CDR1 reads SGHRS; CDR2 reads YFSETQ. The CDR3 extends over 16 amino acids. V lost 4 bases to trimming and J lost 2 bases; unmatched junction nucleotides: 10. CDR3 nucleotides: TGCGCCAGCAGCCCCGTCTTAACGGGGGGGCAAGAGACCCAGTACTTC. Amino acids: CASSPVLTGGQETQYF.

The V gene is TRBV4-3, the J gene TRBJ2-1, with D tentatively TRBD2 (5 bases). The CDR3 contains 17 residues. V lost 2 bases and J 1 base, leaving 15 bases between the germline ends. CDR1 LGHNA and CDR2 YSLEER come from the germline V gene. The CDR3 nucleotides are TGCGCCAGCAGCCAACTCGGTGGGAGCCTTTCCTACAATGAGCAGTTCTTC. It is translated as CASSQLGGSLSYNEQFF.